These 14 T cell receptor beta chains share one sample of origin, sequenced in a study of blood T cell repertoires in COVID-19. The table came from immunoSEQ multiplex PCR; TCRdb's copy has only in-frame clones and leaves some out. This table has 70,000 to 80,000 clones, approximately 90% appearing once. Sequencing was carried out using peripheral blood. These receptor sequences come from a woman aged 55-70 years with active COVID-19.

The rearrangement links TRBV19 to TRBJ1-5; D ambiguous. V lost 5 bases and J 3 bases, leaving 11 bases between the germline ends. This CDR3 spans 14 amino acids. The V gene's germline CDR1 is LNHDA and CDR2 SQIVND (reference sequence). DNA for the CDR3: TGTGCCAGTAGTCTTTACACGCTCAATCAGCCCCAGCATTTT. It is translated as CASSLYTLNQPQHF.

Comment on this clone: Other DNA variants within this sample encode the same CDR3. The genes are TRBV5-1 and TRBJ2-1; D remains unclear. The CDR3 length is 15 residues. V dropped 0 bases and J dropped 0 bases, with 7 bases sitting between them. Looked up from germline, CDR1 is SGHRS and CDR2 is YFSETQ. CDR3 in amino acids: CASSLGGSSYNEQFF. CDR3 DNA sequence: TGCGCCAGCAGCTTGGGCGGCAGCTCCTACAATGAGCAGTTCTTC.

The V and J genes are TRBV9 and TRBJ2-1; 9 bases fit TRBD2. The CDR3 spans 16 residues. Trimming cost V 3 bases and J 10 bases; bases outside gene matches: 14. CDR1 and CDR2 (germline): SGDLS, YYNGEE. CDR3 sequence reads: CASSALPAGGGGEQFF. The CDR3 nucleotides are TGTGCCAGCAGCGCGCTACCTGCGGGAGGGGGAGGAGAGCAGTTCTTC.

A single count supports this clone. In DNA form, the CDR3 reads TGTGCCAGCGGAGACAGGATCTATGGCTACACCTTC. Its protein product is CASGDRIYGYTF. The chain links TRBV3-1 (or the pseudogene TRBV3-2) to TRBJ1-2; a weak D match, TRBD1 (6 bases). V lost 8 bases and J 4 bases, leaving 11 bases between the germline ends. Germline CDR1 reads LGHDT; CDR2 reads YNNKEL (reference sequence). The CDR3 extends over 12 amino acids.

The rearrangement joins TRBV5-1 to TRBJ1-3; TRBD1 matches 10 bases. This CDR3 has 15 amino acids. The trim removed 7 bases at V and 1 base at J, leaving 5 bases unmatched. The germline gives CDR1 SGHRS, CDR2 YFSETQ. CDR3: CASSTGGISGNTIYF. The DNA for the CDR3 is TGCGCCAGCTCGACAGGGGGCATATCTGGAAACACCATATATTTT. Looking up the rest from reference TRBV5-1 and TRBJ1-3 gives the full variable domain: KAGVTQTPRYLIKTRGQQVTLSCSPISGHRSVSWYQQTPGQGLQFLFEYFSETQRNKGNFPGRFSGRQFSNSRSEMNVSTLELGDSALYLCASSTGGISGNTIYFGEGSWLTVV.

V gene TRBV2 combines with J gene TRBJ1-4; 8 nucleotides align to TRBD1. The V gene's germline CDR1 is SNHLY and CDR2 FYNNEI. Losses at the gene ends were 8 bases for V and 8 bases for J; bases not matched to a gene: 7. This CDR3 is 13 amino acids long. The CDR3, as DNA: TGTGCCAGCCGAGACAGGGGTAGCGAAAAACTGTTTTTT. Protein product: CASRDRGSEKLFF.

The chain recombines TRBV7-8 with TRBJ1-6, with TRBD1 matching 8 bases. This CDR3 is built from 14 residues. With 5 bases clipped from V and 5 bases from J, the junction kept 2 bases outside the gene matches. From germline, CDR1 is SGHVS and CDR2 FQNEAQ. The chain's CDR3 is CASSHRGNNSPLHF. CDR3 nucleotides: TGTGCCAGCAGCCACAGGGGGAATAATTCACCCCTCCACTTT.

The chain couples TRBV3-1 (or the pseudogene TRBV3-2) to TRBJ1-1, with D possibly matching TRBD1 (5 bases). Between the trimmed V and J ends, which lost 4 bases and 3 bases, there was a span of 18 bases. The CDR3 extends over 16 amino acids. The germline gives CDR1 LGHDT, CDR2 YNNKEL (reference sequence). This chain's CDR3 is CASSLWGDGADTEAFF. For the CDR3, the DNA is TGTGCCAGCAGCCTATGGGGGGACGGGGCGGACACTGAAGCTTTCTTT.

The chain's CDR3 is CASRREGSSSYEQYF. The CDR3 nucleotides read TGTGCCAGCAGGAGGGAGGGCAGCAGCTCCTACGAGCAGTACTTC. J is TRBJ2-7 and V is TRBV28, with TRBD2 matching over 7 bases. CDR1 MDHEN and CDR2 SYDVKM come from the germline V gene. The J segment lost 0 bases and the V segment lost 6 bases, leaving 8 bases of the junction unmatched. This CDR3 has 15 amino acids. Complete variable domain (other parts from reference TRBV28 and TRBJ2-7): DVKVTQSSRYLVKRTGEKVFLECVQDMDHENMFWYRQDPGLGLRLIYFSYDVKMKEKGDIPEGYSVSREKKERFSLILESASTNQTSMYLCASRREGSSSYEQYFGPGTRLTVT.

This chain connects TRBV5-1 to TRBJ2-3; a possible D gene is TRBD2 (6 bases). Germline V lookup: CDR1 SGHRS, CDR2 YFSETQ. Trimming shortened V by 2 bases and J by 0 bases, and 13 bases separated the two germline ends. This CDR3 has 16 amino acids. CDR3 protein: CASSLRGSGSTDTQYF. The DNA of the CDR3 is TGCGCCAGCAGCTTAAGGGGTAGCGGTAGCACAGATACGCAGTATTTT.

CDR3 nucleotides: TGCGCCAGCAGCTTGGCGGGACAGGGAGGTGGCTACACCTTC. Translating gives CASSLAGQGGGYTF. The V call is TRBV5-1, the J call TRBJ1-2, with 9 bases that match TRBD1. This CDR3 is 14 amino acids long. Per the germline V gene, CDR1 is SGHRS and CDR2 is YFSETQ. V lost 0 bases and J lost 7; bases outside the gene matches: 4.

The chain employs TRBV29-1 and TRBJ2-2, with 7 positions matching TRBD1. Germline-derived CDR1 and CDR2 are SQVTM and ANQGSEA. The CDR3 covers 14 residues. Trimming cost V 7 bases and J 5 bases; bases outside gene matches: 10. CDR3 loop: CSDTSRDRTGELFF. CDR3 nucleotide sequence: TGCAGCGATACGTCCAGGGACAGAACCGGGGAGCTGTTTTTT.

This clone was seen once. The chain is built from TRBV5-8 and TRBJ2-6, with D maybe TRBD1 (5 bases). Trimming took 0 bases from V and 3 from J, leaving 10 bases between them. Germline V gene lookup returns CDR1 SGHTS and CDR2 YDEGEE. There are 16 residues in the CDR3. CDR3 in amino acids: CASSLVVGVGANVLTF. The CDR3 DNA reads as TGTGCCAGCAGCTTGGTGGTAGGGGTTGGGGCCAACGTCCTGACTTTC.

This sequence joins TRBV5-1 and TRBJ2-1, with D maybe TRBD2 (6 bases). Trimming stripped 0 bases from V and 0 bases from J, with 10 bases between. CDR1 is SGHRS, CDR2 YFSETQ, per germline. CDR3 length: 16 amino acids. DNA of the CDR3: TGCGCCAGCAGCTTGGTAGGAGGGAACTCCTACAATGAGCAGTTCTTC. It specifies CASSLVGGNSYNEQFF.